This section outlines one TCR beta chain sequence together with its context. As yet, its antigen is unknown. Documented treatment: approximately 9-day PBMC culture with coronavirus spike peptide pools or control peptides (ViraFEST assay). The unexposed donor gave CD4+ T cells before the COVID-19 pandemic (2011-2018). These data originate in a study of vaccination and CD4 T cells after COVID-19. Looking at the study overall: Each participant was administered two doses of a vaccine, which was either BNT162b2 or mRNA-1273.

Sequenced with the Oncomine TCR Beta short-read assay was DNA taken from cultured CD4+ T cells. TCRdb passed the PCR reads through MiXCR, listing each CDR3 protein once. Found here are more than 2,000 distinct CDR3 sequences, roughly 18% of them singletons; the top ten hold 26%. Input material: CD4+ T cells from blood, cultured in vitro. This sequence originates from a human donor in good health.

DNA for the CDR3: TGCGCCAGCAGCTTGGTGGCGGGAGGGGGCAATGAGCAGTTCTTC. It codes for CASSLVAGGGNEQFF. V usage is TRBV5-1 and J usage is TRBJ2-1; 9 bases line up with TRBD2. Germline V gene sequence: CDR1 SGHRS, CDR2 YFSETQ. The junction had 4 bases not matched to a gene; V was cut back by 0 bases and J by 6 bases. This CDR3 comprises 15 residues.